This TCR beta chain is from a study of blood T cell repertoires in COVID-19. Study overall: Sites across the United States, Italy and Spain contributed samples from acute and convalescent COVID-19. T cells, B-cell-depleted T cells, or PBMCs supplied cDNA or gDNA.

With 7 bases clipped from V and 2 bases from J, the junction kept 6 bases outside the gene matches. The CDR3 loop spans 15 amino acids. CDR1 is SNHLY, CDR2 FYNNEI, per germline. This clone was detected a few times. Per the original data handling: The assay estimated nucleated cells by amplifying reference gene primers. The repertoire was sequenced with immunoSEQ multiplex PCR; TCRdb's copy has only in-frame clones and lacks some. V and J calls plus clone size are reproduced from that table; the DNA served to infer D and trimming. The sample includes more than 65,000 clones, roughly 80% of them seen just once.

Sequencing was performed on peripheral blood. The TCR sequence derives from an elderly woman with acute or convalescent COVID-19. The chain joins TRBV2 to TRBJ2-5, with 11 bases aligning to TRBD2. As DNA, the CDR3 is TGTGCCAGCACTACTAGCGGGGGACTTCAAGAGACCCAGTACTTC. Amino acids: CASTTSGGLQETQYF. Filled out from reference TRBV2 and TRBJ2-5, the complete variable domain reads EPEVTQTPSHQVTQMGQEVILRCVPISNHLYFYWYRQILGQKVEFLVSFYNNEISEKSEIFDDQFSVERPDGSNFTLKIRSTKLEDSAMYFCASTTSGGLQETQYFGPGTRLLVL.